This entry lists 4 T cell receptor beta chains sequenced from one sample in a study of blood T cell repertoires in COVID-19. Assay used: immunoSEQ multiplex PCR; TCRdb lists only in-frame clones, some missing. The data hold fewer than 200,000 clones, with roughly 90% observed a single time. Sequenced: peripheral blood. These TCRs come from a man between 70 and 80 years old with active or convalescent COVID-19.

V gene TRBV30 combines with J gene TRBJ1-1; D remains ambiguous. The CDR3 consists of 12 residues. Deletions cut 2 bases from V and 7 bases from J, with 11 bases between. Germline V lookup: CDR1 GTSNPN, CDR2 SVGIG (reference sequence). The CDR3 region is CAWSYDGYEAFF. Written as DNA, the CDR3 is TGTGCCTGGAGTTATGACGGGTATGAAGCTTTCTTT.

This chain joins TRBV7-9 and TRBJ2-3, with 9 bases that match TRBD2. Trimming took 1 base from V and 4 from J; bases not matched to a gene: 12. The CDR3 has 18 amino acids. CDR1 and CDR2 (germline): SEHNR, FQNEAQ (reference sequence). In DNA, the CDR3 is TGTGCCAGCAGCTTAGTGTTGGCGGGAGGGCCGGGGGCAGATACGCAGTATTTT. Translating it yields CASSLVLAGGPGADTQYF.

The genes are TRBV27 and TRBJ1-1; D uncertain. The CDR3 sequence is 13 residues long. Germline V CDR1 and CDR2: MNHEY, SMNVEV (reference sequence). V was clipped by 3 bases and J by 0 bases, with 5 bases between them. CDR3 in DNA: TGTGCCAGCAGTTTTTCTCTGAACACTGAAGCTTTCTTT. Translation gives CASSFSLNTEAFF.

J is TRBJ2-4 and V is TRBV11-2; a weak D match, TRBD1 (5 bases). CDR3 length: 16 residues. The V and J ends lost 1 base and 0 bases respectively, with 10 bases between them. The germline V gene has CDR1 SGHAT and CDR2 FQNNGV. The CDR3 sequence is CASSLVRVLAKNIQYF. In DNA form, the CDR3 reads TGTGCCAGCAGCTTAGTCAGGGTGTTAGCCAAAAACATTCAGTACTTC.